These T cell receptor beta chains were read from a single sample in a study of T cell repertoires in cytomegalovirus infection. The antigens these receptors bind are not known. TCRdb independently ran MiXCR on the reads; one entry per CDR3 protein. The data show roughly 920,000 distinct CDR3 sequences, with about 33% seen just once and roughly 13% held by the top ten. This specimen was cultured CD8+ T cells from PBMCs, taken from culture after CMV antigen stimulation. The receptors derive from a human donor in good health (CMV status not recorded). Some clones in this sample may be carry-over from other donors' samples. The CDR3 runs from the conserved cysteine through the conserved F or W. D genes are given only for firm matches. Some rows mark clone size as missing; the rest say once, few, many or name a class of expanded clone.

clone_size	d_call	j_call	v_call	cdr3_aa	cdr3_nt
many	TRBD1	TRBJ2-2	TRBV7-8	CASRLSGQGARALTGELFF	TGTGCCAGCAGGTTGAGTGGACAGGGGGCGCGGGCCCTTACCGGGGAGCTGTTTTTT
NA	TRBD1	TRBJ1-1	TRBV19	CASSVGQGITEAFF	TGTGCCAGTAGTGTGGGACAGGGGATCACTGAAGCTTTCTTT
few	TRBD1	TRBJ1-5	TRBV7-9	CASSRQGEHQPQHF	TGTGCCAGCAGCAGACAGGGTGAACATCAGCCCCAGCATTTT
few	TRBD1	TRBJ2-7	TRBV24-1	CATSDRDSPEQYF	TGTGCCACCAGTGACCGGGACAGCCCGGAGCAGTACTTC
NA	TRBD1	TRBJ2-7	TRBV27	CASSVSRGLDYEQYF	TGTGCCAGCAGTGTTTCCAGGGGGCTGGACTACGAGCAGTACTTC
once	NA	TRBJ1-3	TRBV19	CASKDRYRSIVSGNTIYF	TGTGCCAGCAAAGACAGATACCGTTCGATAGTCTCTGGAAACACCATATATTTT
NA	NA	TRBJ1-5	TRBV6-2/TRBV6-3	CASTTPWGPLNQPQHF	TGTGCCAGCACCACACCCTGGGGTCCACTTAATCAGCCCCAGCATTTT
NA	NA	TRBJ2-7	TRBV29-1	CSVDGGVYGGYEQYF	TGCAGCGTTGACGGGGGAGTCTACGGGGGTTACGAGCAGTACTTC
NA	NA	TRBJ1-5	TRBV13	CASSLRRKGGGMNQPQHF	TGTGCCAGCAGCTTACGGAGGAAGGGAGGTGGGATGAATCAGCCCCAGCATTTT
NA	NA	TRBJ1-6	TRBV20-1	CSTRAGPYNSPLHF	TGCAGTACTAGAGCAGGGCCCTATAATTCACCCCTCCACTTT
NA	NA	TRBJ2-3	TRBV7-7	CASSLAPRGGGTDTQYF	TGTGCTAGCAGCTTAGCTCCTCGGGGCGGAGGTACAGATACGCAGTATTTT
many	TRBD2	TRBJ2-5	TRBV7-2	CASSLTPGLAGRRETQYF	TGTGCCAGCAGCCTTACCCCGGGACTAGCGGGGAGAAGGGAGACCCAGTACTTC
few	TRBD1	TRBJ1-5	TRBV7-9	CASSLVGRGPNQPQHF	TGTGCCAGCAGCTTAGTGGGCAGGGGGCCCAATCAGCCCCAGCATTTT
NA	TRBD1	TRBJ2-1	TRBV5-4	CASSPGQGGHNEQFF	TGTGCCAGCAGCCCTGGACAGGGGGGACACAATGAGCAGTTCTTC
many	NA	TRBJ1-1	TRBV7-9	CASNRETIEAFF	TGTGCCAGTAACAGGGAGACCATCGAAGCTTTCTTT
once	NA	TRBJ2-2	TRBV9	CASSVGRGRTTGELFF	TGTGCCAGCAGCGTAGGCCGGGGGCGGACCACCGGGGAGCTGTTTTTT
NA	NA	TRBJ1-5	TRBV2	CASSEGLSNQPQHF	TGTGCCAGCAGTGAAGGACTCAGCAATCAGCCCCAGCATTTT
NA	NA	TRBJ1-5	TRBV15	CATSRRGDQPQHF	TGTGCCACCAGCAGGAGGGGTGATCAGCCCCAGCATTTT
few	NA	TRBJ2-3	TRBV5-4	CAIPGMGADTQYF	TGTGCCATCCCCGGGATGGGAGCGGATACGCAGTATTTT
NA	NA	TRBJ2-3	TRBV7-3	CASSDLESTDTQYF	TGTGCCAGCTCCGACTTAGAGAGCACAGATACGCAGTATTTT
few	NA	TRBJ1-2	TRBV25-1	CASLGTGPIGYTF	TGTGCCAGCCTTGGTACAGGGCCGATTGGCTACACCTTC
NA	NA	TRBJ2-1	TRBV14	CASSQWTGGGGYNEQFF	TGTGCCAGCAGCCAATGGACAGGTGGAGGGGGTTACAATGAGCAGTTCTTC
NA	NA	TRBJ2-7	TRBV27	CASSQGGEIYEQYF	TGTGCCAGCAGCCAAGGAGGGGAAATCTACGAGCAGTACTTC
once	TRBD1	TRBJ1-4	TRBV7-2	CASSLGGWPRTGKLFF	TGTGCCAGCAGCTTGGGGGGGTGGCCGCGGACAGGAAAACTGTTTTTT
few	TRBD1	TRBJ1-2	TRBV3-1	CASSHEWGQGNYGYTF	TGTGCCAGCAGCCACGAATGGGGACAGGGAAACTATGGCTACACCTTC
few	NA	TRBJ2-3	TRBV7-6	CASMGRDTDTQYF	TGTGCCAGCATGGGGAGAGACACAGATACGCAGTATTTT
NA	NA	TRBJ2-3	TRBV5-6	CASSVTWGKDTQYF	TGTGCCAGCAGCGTGACATGGGGGAAAGATACGCAGTATTTT
NA	NA	TRBJ1-1	TRBV20-1	CSAPRPHRETEAFF	TGCAGTGCTCCCCGACCGCACCGGGAGACTGAAGCTTTCTTT
NA	TRBD2	TRBJ2-1	TRBV7-6	CASSARTSGGSYNEQFF	TGTGCCAGCAGCGCCCGGACTAGCGGGGGGAGTTACAATGAGCAGTTCTTC
few	NA	TRBJ2-5	TRBV2	CASSNFWTEYQETQYF	TGTGCCAGCAGCAATTTCTGGACTGAGTACCAAGAGACCCAGTACTTC
many	TRBD2	TRBJ2-7	TRBV7-6	CASSLAPPDTSGALARGEQYF	TGTGCCAGCAGCTTAGCTCCCCCCGATACTAGCGGGGCACTAGCAAGGGGAGAGCAGTACTTC
NA	NA	TRBJ2-1	TRBV28	CASTLPPGRAGEQFF	TGTGCCAGCACCCTACCCCCGGGAAGGGCGGGCGAGCAGTTCTTC
few	NA	TRBJ1-1	TRBV7-6	CASKRDRNTEAFF	TGTGCCAGCAAACGTGACAGGAACACTGAAGCTTTCTTT
many	NA	TRBJ1-2	TRBV27	CASSSGVGYTF	TGTGCCAGCAGTTCAGGGGTTGGCTACACCTTC
many	TRBD2	TRBJ2-3	TRBV7-6	CASSDSGDTQYF	TGTGCCAGCAGCGATAGCGGGGATACGCAGTATTTT
NA	TRBD1	TRBJ2-2	TRBV4-3	CASSQVPDRDTGELFF	TGCGCCAGCAGCCAAGTCCCGGACAGGGACACCGGGGAGCTGTTTTTT
few	NA	TRBJ2-5	TRBV14	CASSLSQATGRYF	TGTGCCAGCAGCCTTAGTCAGGCCACAGGGAGGTACTTC
NA	TRBD1	TRBJ2-1	TRBV4-1	CASSQEGAGGANNEQFF	TGCGCCAGCAGCCAAGAAGGTGCAGGGGGTGCCAACAATGAGCAGTTCTTC
NA	TRBD1	TRBJ2-1	TRBV7-2	CASSLVQGARNEQFF	TGTGCCAGCAGCTTAGTACAGGGGGCACGCAATGAGCAGTTCTTC
NA	TRBD2	TRBJ2-3	TRBV20-1	CSARLAGVTDTQYF	TGCAGTGCTCGACTAGCGGGGGTCACAGATACGCAGTATTTT
NA	TRBD2	TRBJ2-1	TRBV27	CASSLIFGSGGEYNEQFF	TGTGCCAGCAGTTTAATTTTCGGTAGCGGGGGGGAGTACAATGAGCAGTTCTTC
NA	NA	TRBJ2-1	TRBV2	CASSEGGAPIPHNEQFF	TGTGCCAGCAGTGAGGGGGGGGCCCCAATCCCCCACAATGAGCAGTTCTTC
NA	NA	TRBJ1-5	TRBV6-2/TRBV6-3	CARSLSGFYSNQPQHF	TGTGCCCGCAGCCTAAGTGGGTTTTATAGCAATCAGCCCCAGCATTTT
NA	NA	TRBJ1-2	TRBV4-1	CASSQWTDSNYGYTF	TGCGCCAGCAGCCAATGGACAGATTCTAACTATGGCTACACCTTC
NA	TRBD2	TRBJ2-5	TRBV7-9	CASNSGGYQETQYF	TGTGCCAGCAACAGCGGGGGGTACCAAGAGACCCAGTACTTC
NA	NA	TRBJ2-1	TRBV5-1	CASSLWPDGNYNEQFF	TGCGCCAGCAGCTTGTGGCCCGACGGGAACTACAATGAGCAGTTCTTC
NA	TRBD1	TRBJ1-4	TRBV7-2	CASSLDRSREKLFF	TGTGCCAGCAGCCTGGACAGGTCGAGGGAAAAACTGTTTTTT
NA	NA	TRBJ2-5	TRBV6-2/TRBV6-3	CASSTRDGQWWTQYF	TGTGCCAGCAGTACCCGGGACGGGCAGTGGTGGACCCAGTACTTC
NA	NA	TRBJ1-3	TRBV6-1	CANKRGGNTIYF	TGTGCCAACAAAAGGGGTGGAAACACCATATATTTT
NA	NA	TRBJ1-1	TRBV4-1	CASSQVEGAEAFF	TGCGCCAGCAGCCAAGTCGAAGGAGCTGAAGCTTTCTTT
few	TRBD1	TRBJ2-1	TRBV6-2/TRBV6-3	CASSQIKTGDLLNEQFF	TGTGCCAGCAGCCAAATAAAGACAGGGGATCTCCTAAATGAGCAGTTCTTC
few	NA	TRBJ2-5	TRBV6-6	CASSYWQQETQYF	TGTGCCAGCAGTTACTGGCAGCAAGAGACCCAGTACTTC
NA	NA	TRBJ1-1	TRBV12-3/TRBV12-4	CASRFRQDTEAFF	TGTGCCAGCCGTTTCAGACAGGACACTGAAGCTTTCTTT
many	NA	TRBJ2-2	TRBV7-2	CASSFLGDTGELFF	TGTGCCAGCAGCTTTTTGGGGGATACCGGGGAGCTGTTTTTT